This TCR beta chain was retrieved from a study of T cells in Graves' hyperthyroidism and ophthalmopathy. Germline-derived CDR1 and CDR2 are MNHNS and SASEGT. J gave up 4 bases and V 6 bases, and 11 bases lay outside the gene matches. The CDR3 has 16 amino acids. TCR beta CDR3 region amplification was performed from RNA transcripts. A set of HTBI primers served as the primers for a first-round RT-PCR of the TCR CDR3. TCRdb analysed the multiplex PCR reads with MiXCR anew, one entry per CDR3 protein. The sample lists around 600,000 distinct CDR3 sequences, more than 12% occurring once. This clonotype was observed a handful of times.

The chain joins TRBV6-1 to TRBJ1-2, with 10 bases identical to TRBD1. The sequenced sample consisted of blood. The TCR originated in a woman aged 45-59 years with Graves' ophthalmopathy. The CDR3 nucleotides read TGTGCCAGCAGGACGCGATCCGGGACAGGGGCCTATGGCTACACCTTC. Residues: CASRTRSGTGAYGYTF.